A few counts support the clone carrying this TCR beta chain. The antigen remains undetermined. The time point here: 2015-2016 season, 7 days after influenza vaccination. TCRdb keeps only in-frame clones here, not all; method: immunoSEQ multiplex PCR. Of about 4,800 clones in the sample, approximately 83% are singletons; the top ten hold 1.2%. CDR3 size: 13 residues. Trimming took 4 bases from V and 10 from J, leaving 11 bases between them. Germline-derived CDR1 and CDR2 are SGHNT and YENEEA. The source of the sample is a study of follicular helper T cells after annual influenza vaccination. The wider study: After each seasonal flu vaccination, blood came on days 0, 7 and 28. Findings and limits, study-wide: Each annual vaccination recalled recurring oligoclonal ICOS+CD38+ cTfh clonotypes.

The sample here was CXCR5+ CD38- circulating T follicular helper cells from blood, taken 7 days after influenza vaccination. Subset described: circulating Tfh, non-naive CD4+CXCR5+PD-1+ (ICOS+CD38+ or ICOS-CD38-). V gene TRBV11-3 combines with J gene TRBJ1-6; D ambiguous. The source of this sequence is an adult who received the influenza vaccine. The CDR3 nucleotides read TGTGCCAGCAGCTCAGGCCGGGTATCACCCCTCCACTTT. This translates into CASSSGRVSPLHF.